This entry describes one TCR beta chain. This entry comes from a study of blood T cell repertoires in COVID-19. At the level of the study: Samples representing acute and convalescent COVID-19 were sourced from the United States, Italy and Spain. From T cells, B-cell-depleted T cells, or PBMCs came the material, which was cDNA or gDNA.

As processed by the authors: It was from reference gene primer amplification that nucleated cell counts were estimated. Produced via immunoSEQ multiplex PCR; TCRdb's table is partial and in-frame only. V, J and clone size derive from that table, while D and trimming were established from the DNA sequence. The data show some 100,000 clones, with roughly nine tenths seen just once and 1.8% held by the top ten. Germline lookup yields CDR1 SGHRS and CDR2 YFSETQ. The CDR3 runs 16 residues. V lost 0 bases and J 1 base, leaving 10 bases between the germline ends. The rearrangement links TRBV5-1 to TRBJ2-2, with D possibly TRBD1 on 6 matching bases. The sequence was collected from a human donor with active COVID-19. The donor label of this sample is uncertain. Sequencing input: peripheral blood. CDR3 in DNA: TGCGCCAGCAGCTTGGGAACAGGGTGGAACACCGGGGAGCTGTTTTTT. Its translation is CASSLGTGWNTGELFF. The whole variable domain, remainder taken from reference TRBV5-1 and TRBJ2-2, is KAGVTQTPRYLIKTRGQQVTLSCSPISGHRSVSWYQQTPGQGLQFLFEYFSETQRNKGNFPGRFSGRQFSNSRSEMNVSTLELGDSALYLCASSLGTGWNTGELFFGEGSRLTVL.